This entry is about one TCR beta chain. Original methodology: Scientists estimated how many nucleated cells there were by amplifying reference gene primers. This table comes from immunoSEQ multiplex PCR, and its TCRdb copy is limited to in-frame clones, with some not included. V and J calls and clone size follow that table, whereas D and trimming were derived from the DNA. The sample lists some 56,000 clones; roughly 86% were seen once. This specimen comes from a study of blood T cell repertoires in COVID-19. Overall study context: Samples representing acute and convalescent COVID-19 were sourced from the United States, Italy and Spain. The analysed material was cDNA or gDNA that came from T cells, B-cell-depleted T cells, or PBMCs.

Trimming took off 8 bases at V and 5 bases at J, with 18 bases between the two ends. Germline V gene lookup returns CDR1 SGHNT and CDR2 YENEEA. The CDR3 runs 14 residues. V gene TRBV11-3 combines with J gene TRBJ2-5; a possible D gene is TRBD1 (6 bases). The sample consisted of peripheral blood. The clonotype was recovered from a woman of 80 years or more with acute or convalescent COVID-19. In DNA form, the CDR3 reads TGTGCCAGCGGAAAACAGGGTTGGGAGGAGACCCAGTACTTC. This gives the protein CASGKQGWEETQYF.